A single sample is the source of the 10 T cell receptor beta chains below, sequenced in a study of ipilimumab plus nivolumab after autologous stem cell transplantation. Here immunoSEQ multiplex PCR was the method, and the copy in TCRdb shows in-frame clones only, minus some. The table records fewer than 25,000 clones, approximately 85% of them present only once. The sample in question was PBMCs, obtained in a trial of ipilimumab plus nivolumab as post-transplant consolidation. These receptors came from a male donor with diffuse large B-cell lymphoma.

The rearrangement uses TRBV11-3 and TRBJ2-2; 8 bases line up with TRBD2. The germline V gene encodes CDR1 SGHNT and CDR2 YENEEA. V dropped 6 bases and J dropped 8; count of bases not matched to a gene: 11. The CDR3 contains 15 residues. The CDR3 is CASSPGTSTPGELFF. The CDR3 DNA is TGTGCCAGCAGTCCCGGGACTAGTACACCAGGGGAGCTGTTTTTT. The whole variable domain, filled in from reference TRBV11-3 and TRBJ2-2, reads EAGVVQSPRYKIIEKKQPVAFWCNPISGHNTLYWYLQNLGQGPELLIRYENEEAVDDSQLPKDRFSAERLKGVDSTLKIQPAELGDSAVYLCASSPGTSTPGELFFGEGSRLTVL.

V usage is TRBV6-1 and J usage is TRBJ2-7; 8 bases align to TRBD1. This CDR3 contains 14 residues. Germline loops: CDR1 MNHNS, CDR2 SASEGT. V shed 11 bases, J shed 1 base, and the junction held 10 bases outside the gene matches. CDR3 loop: CAGSVGTGSYEQYF. The CDR3 bases are TGTGCCGGATCCGTCGGGACAGGTTCCTACGAGCAGTACTTC.

The J gene is TRBJ2-5, the V gene TRBV11-2; D ambiguous. Trimming removed 1 base from V and 5 bases from J, with 5 bases in between. CDR1 and CDR2 (germline): SGHAT, FQNNGV. The CDR3 spans 12 residues. Here the CDR3 reads CASSLGSETQYF. In DNA form, the CDR3 reads TGTGCCAGCAGCTTAGGGTCCGAGACCCAGTACTTC.

Here the CDR3 reads CAIKTTPGGETQYF. DNA of the CDR3: TGTGCCATCAAGACGACCCCGGGTGGTGAGACCCAGTACTTC. The V and J genes are TRBV10-3 and TRBJ2-5; D not certain. The CDR3 covers 14 residues. With 7 bases removed from V and 5 bases from J, the gap between germline ends came to 17 bases. Germline loops: CDR1 ENHRY, CDR2 SYGVKD.

CDR3 in amino acids: CASSSGQGFSYEQYF. The CDR3 region has the DNA TGTGCCAGCAGTTCGGGACAGGGCTTCTCCTACGAGCAGTACTTC. The chain combines TRBV6-6 with TRBJ2-7, with 9 bases aligning to TRBD1. J was trimmed by 0 bases and V by 4 bases; bases with no gene match: 4. CDR3 size: 15 residues. From germline, CDR1 is MNHNY and CDR2 SVGAGI (reference sequence).

This sequence joins TRBV7-6 and TRBJ2-5, with 8 nucleotides matching TRBD2. Germline V gene lookup returns CDR1 SGHVS and CDR2 FNYEAQ. V gave up 6 bases and J gave up 4 bases; unmatched junction bases: 7. The CDR3 has 14 amino acids. The CDR3 protein is CASRGFAGGETQYF. The CDR3 DNA follows: TGTGCCAGCAGAGGGTTCGCGGGAGGAGAGACCCAGTACTTC.

The rearrangement joins TRBV4-2 to TRBJ1-2; D might be TRBD1 (6 bases). CDR1 is LGHNA, CDR2 YNFKEQ, per germline. The CDR3 covers 14 residues. Trimming stripped 9 bases from V and 3 bases from J, with 17 bases between. CDR3 loop: CASSDRVTYYGYTF. The CDR3 coding sequence is TGTGCCAGTTCGGACAGAGTGACTTACTATGGCTACACCTTC.

The chain couples TRBV19 to TRBJ2-5, with 7 bases fitting TRBD2. With V trimmed by 3 bases and J by 4 bases, 8 bases remained unmatched. The germline CDR1 and CDR2 sequences are LNHDA and SQIVND (reference sequence). This CDR3 is built from 15 residues. The CDR3: CASSIPSGARETQYF. In nucleotides, the CDR3 is TGTGCCAGTAGTATTCCGAGCGGGGCACGAGAGACCCAGTACTTC. Drawing the rest from reference TRBV19 and TRBJ2-5, the complete variable domain is DGGITQSPKYLFRKEGQNVTLSCEQNLNHDAMYWYRQDPGQGLRLIYYSQIVNDFQKGDIAEGYSVSREKKESFPLTVTSAQKNPTAFYLCASSIPSGARETQYFGPGTRLLVL.

This rearrangement joins TRBV7-6 to TRBJ2-5; TRBD2 matches at 7 bases. The ends lost 5 bases at V and 1 base at J; junction bases unmatched: 10. The CDR3 covers 16 residues. Germline CDR1 reads SGHVS; CDR2 reads FNYEAQ. The CDR3, as DNA: TGTGCCAGCAGCACCCGCGGCGGGGGTACCCAAGAGACCCAGTACTTC. This gives the protein CASSTRGGGTQETQYF.

CDR3 coding DNA: TGTGCCAGCTCACCGTCGCAGGGAGATACACCCCTCCACTTT. Protein: CASSPSQGDTPLHF. The rearrangement uses TRBV18 and TRBJ1-6; the D gene is possibly TRBD1 (5 bases). The CDR3 runs 14 residues. V lost 3 bases and J 11 bases, leaving 14 bases between the germline ends. In germline, CDR1 is KGHSH, CDR2 LQKENI.